This T cell receptor beta chain originates from a study of cytomegalovirus exposure and HLA in healthy donors. The primer mix had 60 Vbeta and 13 Jbeta primers. Sequencing was performed with immunoSEQ multiplex PCR; in TCRdb, only in-frame clones are kept and a portion is missing. The sample consists of about 130,000 clones, about 78% of them appearing once. Comments on this clone: Its antigen is unidentified.

Notes on the study in general: Earlier results showed most TCR beta V segments being productive about 90% or about 30% of the time.

From germline, CDR1 is SGHRS and CDR2 YFSETQ. This CDR3 has 15 amino acids. The receptor comes from a human donor in good health. J is TRBJ2-5 and V is TRBV5-1; D unresolved. With the DNA end fitting TRBJ2-7 better, the J assignment may be wrong. The sequenced sample was PBMCs. Here the CDR3 reads CASSLSYGESYEQYF. Written as DNA, the CDR3 is TGCGCCAGCAGCTTGTCGTACGGAGAGTCCTACGAGCAGTACTTC.